What follows are 26 T cell receptor beta chains derived from one specimen sequenced in a study of T cells in Graves' hyperthyroidism and ophthalmopathy. Researchers took RNA transcripts and amplified the TCR beta CDR3 regions from them. The TCR CDR3 was amplified in a first-round RT-PCR using the HTBI primer set. TCRdb processed the multiplex PCR reads anew with MiXCR; each CDR3 protein has one entry. There are under 350,000 distinct CDR3 sequences in the sample; approximately 22% occur only once, and 50% lies in the top ten. The sample taken for sequencing was blood. The source of these receptors is a woman in her 50s with Graves' hyperthyroidism.

This clonotype was picked up a small number of times. The rearrangement links TRBV12-3 or TRBV12-4 to TRBJ1-2; D unresolved. V was clipped by 6 bases and J by 6 bases, with 11 bases between them. CDR3 length: 12 residues. In nucleotides, the CDR3 is TGTGCCAGCAGCAAGGGTCCCGATGGCTACACCTTC. Translating gives CASSKGPDGYTF.

This clonotype was counted at least ten times. The gene calls are TRBV27 and TRBJ1-1, with D possibly TRBD1 on 6 matching bases. Germline lookup yields CDR1 MNHEY and CDR2 SMNVEV (reference sequence). This CDR3 has 14 residues. V was pared by 6 bases and J by 3 bases, with 14 bases between. The CDR3 DNA reads TGTGCCAGCAGACCTCAGGGGATACACACTGAAGCTTTCTTT. Translated, it gives CASRPQGIHTEAFF.

This clonotype was seen repeatedly, ten times or more. The V and J genes are TRBV12-5 and TRBJ2-3; TRBD1 matches at 7 bases. The CDR3 runs 17 residues. CDR1 is LGHNT and CDR2 is FRNRAP in the germline V gene. The trim removed 1 base at V and 1 base at J, leaving 8 bases unmatched. The CDR3 coding sequence is TGTGCTAGTGGTTTGGAGAGACAGGGCGGAGGCACAGATACGCAGTATTTT. It encodes CASGLERQGGGTDTQYF.

This clonotype was recorded many times. The V gene is TRBV27, the J gene TRBJ2-1; maybe TRBD2 (5 bases). V was cut by 6 bases and J by 6 bases, with 18 bases left in between. The CDR3 contains 15 residues. The germline gives CDR1 MNHEY, CDR2 SMNVEV (reference sequence). The CDR3 protein is CASSLTSQGINEQFF. For the CDR3, the DNA is TGTGCCAGCAGCTTAACTAGTCAAGGAATCAATGAGCAGTTCTTC.

The rearrangement joins TRBV7-9 to TRBJ1-4; no clear D. This CDR3 has 16 residues. Between the trimmed V and J ends, which lost 0 bases and 8 bases, there was a span of 16 bases. In germline, CDR1 is SEHNR, CDR2 FQNEAQ (reference sequence). Written as DNA, the CDR3 is TGTGCCAGCAGCTTAGCGCAATACGCCCTTGAGGAAAAACTGTTTTTT. Protein sequence: CASSLAQYALEEKLFF.

The chain uses TRBV5-1 and TRBJ1-5; 8 bases agree with TRBD1. The V gene end was trimmed by 5 bases and the J gene end by 4 bases; junction bases not matched to a gene: 5. Germline lookup yields CDR1 SGHRS and CDR2 YFSETQ. The CDR3 contains 14 residues. In DNA, the CDR3 is TGCGCCAGCAGATCGGACAGGGAGAATCAGCCCCAGCATTTT. Its translation: CASRSDRENQPQHF.

The chain carries TRBV5-5 and TRBJ2-1; D is ambiguous. The CDR3 contains 15 residues. Germline V gives CDR1 SGHKS, CDR2 YYEKEE (reference sequence). The V gene lost 4 bases and the J gene lost 12 bases, with 23 bases spanning the gap. The CDR3 DNA sequence: TGTGCCAGCAGCCCCCCTCTTGAAGATACAATCACGCAGTTCTTC. It translates to CASSPPLEDTITQFF.

This clonotype came up many times. The genes are TRBV28 and TRBJ2-7, with 10 bases aligning to TRBD2. CDR1 and CDR2 (germline): MDHEN, SYDVKM. V lost 4 bases to trimming and J lost 4 bases; unmatched junction nucleotides: 13. The CDR3 length is 17 residues. The CDR3 nucleotides read TGTGCCAGCAGTTCCCCTGCACAGGGACTAGCGAGGTACGAGCAGTACTTC. The encoded protein is CASSSPAQGLARYEQYF.

The chain links TRBV2 to TRBJ1-1; 9 bases are shared with TRBD1. The CDR3 totals 15 residues. V lost 6 bases and J lost 1; bases outside the gene matches: 6. Per the germline V gene, CDR1 is SNHLY and CDR2 is FYNNEI. In DNA, the CDR3 is TGTGCCAGCAGACTTGGACAGGGGACGAACACTGAAGCTTTCTTT. It yields the protein CASRLGQGTNTEAFF.

This chain connects TRBV10-3 to TRBJ2-3; possibly TRBD1 for D (5 bases). V was shortened by 0 bases and J by 4 bases, with 14 bases between the two germline ends. CDR1 is ENHRY, CDR2 SYGVKD, per germline. The CDR3 consists of 16 residues. The CDR3 spells CAISESTAIIPDTQYF. The CDR3 DNA reads TGTGCCATCAGTGAGTCGACAGCTATCATCCCAGATACGCAGTATTTT.

V gene TRBV5-5 combines with J gene TRBJ2-7; D remains unclear. The CDR3 consists of 12 residues. V lost 4 bases, J lost 3 bases, and 8 bases lay in between. Germline V gene sequence: CDR1 SGHKS, CDR2 YYEKEE (reference sequence). CDR3 residues: CASSVNIYEQYF. In DNA form, the CDR3 reads TGTGCCAGCAGCGTGAATATCTACGAGCAGTACTTC.

There are many counts of this clonotype. This chain connects TRBV18 to TRBJ2-5; D possibly uses TRBD1 or TRBD2 (6 bases each). The V gene's germline CDR1 is KGHSH and CDR2 LQKENI. This CDR3 is 15 amino acids long. V lost 3 bases to trimming and J lost 3 bases, with 14 bases between them. CDR3 sequence reads: CASSPGGQAKETQYF. The CDR3 DNA reads as TGTGCCAGCTCACCCGGGGGCCAGGCGAAAGAGACCCAGTACTTC.

This clonotype showed up many times. V gene TRBV13 combines with J gene TRBJ1-1, with D tentatively TRBD1 (5 bases). V gave up 4 bases and J gave up 0 bases, with 12 bases separating them. The CDR3 loop spans 15 amino acids. The germline CDR1 and CDR2 sequences are PRHDT and FYEKMQ (reference sequence). CDR3 bases: TGTGCCAGCAGCTCATCGGGACTTTTGAACACTGAAGCTTTCTTT. The encoded protein is CASSSSGLLNTEAFF. Complete variable domain (other parts from reference TRBV13 and TRBJ1-1): AAGVIQSPRHLIKEKRETATLKCYPIPRHDTVYWYQQGPGQDPQFLISFYEKMQSDKGSIPDRFSAQQFSDYHSELNMSSLELGDSALYFCASSSSGLLNTEAFFGQGTRLTVV.

V and J are TRBV19 and TRBJ2-7; the match to TRBD1 covers 9 bases. V lost 5 bases, J lost 3 bases, and 5 bases stayed unmatched. The CDR3 is 14 residues long. Germline CDR1 is LNHDA and CDR2 is SQIVND (reference sequence). This CDR3 is CASSRTGEGYEQYF. Written as DNA, the CDR3 is TGTGCCAGTAGTCGGACAGGGGAAGGCTACGAGCAGTACTTC.

In this sample, this clonotype turned up many times. The genes are TRBV30 and TRBJ1-3; D gene uncertain. The CDR3 contains 12 residues. Germline CDR1 and CDR2: GTSNPN and SVGIG (reference sequence). V was cut by 0 bases and J by 3 bases, with 3 bases left in between. CDR3 in DNA: TGTGCCTGGAGTGTACTTGGAAACACCATATATTTT. Protein sequence: CAWSVLGNTIYF.

This clonotype was recorded many times. CDR3 sequence (DNA): TGTGCCATCAGAGGTGGGAGTGGTTACGAGCAGTACTTC. It specifies CAIRGGSGYEQYF. This chain joins TRBV10-3 and TRBJ2-7, with a tentative D call TRBD2 (5 bases). The V end lost 6 bases, the J end lost 4 bases, and 13 bases lay between the germline ends. This CDR3 has 13 amino acids. The V gene's germline CDR1 is ENHRY and CDR2 SYGVKD.

The table lists this clonotype with a few counts. J is TRBJ1-1 and V is TRBV5-1; 12 nucleotides line up with TRBD1. The CDR3 totals 18 residues. The germline CDR1 and CDR2 sequences are SGHRS and YFSETQ. With 1 base clipped from V and 5 bases from J, the junction kept 12 bases outside the gene matches. The CDR3 region has the DNA TGCGCCAGCAGCTTGAGGCTCGGGACAGGGGGCTCGGGGACTGAAGCTTTCTTT. It yields the protein CASSLRLGTGGSGTEAFF. The variable domain in full, with the rest retrieved from reference TRBV5-1 and TRBJ1-1, is KAGVTQTPRYLIKTRGQQVTLSCSPISGHRSVSWYQQTPGQGLQFLFEYFSETQRNKGNFPGRFSGRQFSNSRSEMNVSTLELGDSALYLCASSLRLGTGGSGTEAFFGQGTRLTVV.

There are many counts of this clonotype. CDR3 DNA sequence: TGTGCCAGCAGCGGACAAAGCAATCAGCCCCAGCATTTT. Its protein product is CASSGQSNQPQHF. This rearrangement joins TRBV2 to TRBJ1-5; D possibly corresponds to TRBD1 (5 bases). Trimming shortened V by 6 bases and J by 1 base, and 7 bases separated the two germline ends. The germline V gene has CDR1 SNHLY and CDR2 FYNNEI. The CDR3 is 13 residues long.

There are many counts of this clonotype. This chain uses TRBV4-1 with TRBJ1-1; no firm D call. CDR1 MGHRA and CDR2 YSYEKL come from the germline V gene. The CDR3 is made up of 16 amino acids. Trimming stripped 1 base from V and 1 base from J, with 13 bases between. The CDR3 bases are TGCGCCAGCAGCCAAGCCTCCACGGCGGAGAACACTGAAGCTTTCTTT. Its protein product is CASSQASTAENTEAFF.

This clonotype was picked up many times. The gene calls are TRBV20-1 and TRBJ1-6, with TRBD1 identical over 10 bases. Germline CDR1 is DFQATT and CDR2 is SNEGSKA (reference sequence). Unmatched junction bases numbered 6, after V lost 0 bases and J lost 10 bases. This CDR3 region has 15 residues. This CDR3 reads CSARDVWTGGSPLHF. The DNA for the CDR3 is TGCAGTGCTAGAGATGTGTGGACAGGGGGATCACCCCTCCACTTT.

This clonotype was seen only a few times. This chain links TRBV6-1 with TRBJ1-5, with D uncertain. The CDR3 is 14 amino acids. Germline CDR1 MNHNS, CDR2 SASEGT. The germline V and J ends were trimmed by 10 bases and 11 bases, with 24 bases remaining between them. The CDR3 nucleotides read TGTGCCACCTTTCGGGGAGATTGGCAGCAGGCCCAGCATTTT. This gives the protein CATFRGDWQQAQHF.

V and J are TRBV28 and TRBJ1-4, with 8 bases lining up with TRBD1. In germline, CDR1 is MDHEN, CDR2 SYDVKM. The J segment lost 4 bases and the V segment lost 4 bases, leaving 2 bases of the junction unmatched. This CDR3 is built from 14 residues. The CDR3 loop reads CASSSGQVNEKLFF. DNA of the CDR3: TGTGCCAGCAGTTCGGGACAGGTTAATGAAAAACTGTTTTTT.

This clonotype was detected ten times or more. The rearrangement uses TRBV28 and TRBJ2-3, with 12 bases identical to TRBD2. CDR3 size: 15 residues. Germline values: CDR1 MDHEN, CDR2 SYDVKM. The junction had 4 bases not matched to a gene; V was cut back by 7 bases and J by 2 bases. In DNA form, the CDR3 reads TGTGCCAGCACGGGACTAGCGGGTTTCACAGATACGCAGTATTTT. It yields the protein CASTGLAGFTDTQYF.

This clonotype was recorded at least ten times. In nucleotides, the CDR3 is TGTGCCAGCAGCTTAAACGCGCCGAATGAGCAGTTCTTC. Its translation is CASSLNAPNEQFF. The V gene is TRBV7-3, the J gene TRBJ2-1; D remains ambiguous. V was cut by 1 base and J by 7 bases, with 8 bases left in between. Germline V gene sequence: CDR1 SGHTA, CDR2 FQGTGA. CDR3 length: 13 residues.

This clonotype was found many times. V usage is TRBV12-3 or TRBV12-4 and J usage is TRBJ2-2; no clear D gene. The CDR3 consists of 17 residues. V was clipped by 6 bases and J by 0 bases, with 17 bases between them. The CDR3 here is CASRRHGPNSNTGELFF. The CDR3 DNA is TGTGCCAGCAGGAGGCACGGTCCAAACTCGAACACCGGGGAGCTGTTTTTT.

CDR3 DNA: TGTGCCAGCAGTGAAAGAAGCGGGTCCTTTAGCACAGATACGCAGTATTTT. Translating it yields CASSERSGSFSTDTQYF. The V call is TRBV6-1, the J call TRBJ2-3; perhaps TRBD2 as D (6 bases). The CDR3 runs to 17 residues. Trimming stripped 2 bases from V and 0 bases from J, with 15 bases between. Per the germline V gene, CDR1 is MNHNS and CDR2 is SASEGT.